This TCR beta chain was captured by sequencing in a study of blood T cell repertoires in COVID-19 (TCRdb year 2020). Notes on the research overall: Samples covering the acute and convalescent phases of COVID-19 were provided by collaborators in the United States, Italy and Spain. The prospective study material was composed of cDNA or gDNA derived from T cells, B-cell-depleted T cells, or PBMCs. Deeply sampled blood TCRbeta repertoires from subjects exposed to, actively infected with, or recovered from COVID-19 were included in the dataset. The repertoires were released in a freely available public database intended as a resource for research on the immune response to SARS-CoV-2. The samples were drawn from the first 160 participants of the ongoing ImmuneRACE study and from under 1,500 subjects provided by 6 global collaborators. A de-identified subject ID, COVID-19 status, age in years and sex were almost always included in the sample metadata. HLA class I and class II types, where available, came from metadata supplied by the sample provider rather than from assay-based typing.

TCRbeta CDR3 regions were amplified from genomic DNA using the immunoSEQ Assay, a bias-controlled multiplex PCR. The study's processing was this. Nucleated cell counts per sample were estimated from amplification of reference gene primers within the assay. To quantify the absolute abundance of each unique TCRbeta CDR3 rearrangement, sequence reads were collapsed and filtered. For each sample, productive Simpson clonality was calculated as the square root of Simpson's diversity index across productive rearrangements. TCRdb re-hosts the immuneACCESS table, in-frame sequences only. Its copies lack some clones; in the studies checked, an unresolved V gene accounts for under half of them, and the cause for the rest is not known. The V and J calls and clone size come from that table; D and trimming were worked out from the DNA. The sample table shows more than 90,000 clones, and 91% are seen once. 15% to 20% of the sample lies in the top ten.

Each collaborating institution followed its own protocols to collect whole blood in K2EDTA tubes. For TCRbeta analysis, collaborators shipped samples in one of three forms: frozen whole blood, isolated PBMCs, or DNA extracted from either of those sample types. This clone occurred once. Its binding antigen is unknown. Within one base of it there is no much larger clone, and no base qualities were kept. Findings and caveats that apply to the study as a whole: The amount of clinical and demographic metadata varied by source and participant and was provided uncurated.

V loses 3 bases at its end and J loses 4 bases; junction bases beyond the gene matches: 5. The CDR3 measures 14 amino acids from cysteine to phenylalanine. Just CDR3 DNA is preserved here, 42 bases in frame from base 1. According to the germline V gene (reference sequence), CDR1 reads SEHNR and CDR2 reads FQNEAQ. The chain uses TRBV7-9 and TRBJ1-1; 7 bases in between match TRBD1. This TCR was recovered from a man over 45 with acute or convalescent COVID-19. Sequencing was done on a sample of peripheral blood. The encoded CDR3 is CASSFDRVATEAFF. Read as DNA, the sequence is TGTGCCAGCAGCTTTGACAGGGTGGCCACTGAAGCTTTCTTT.